The 17 T cell receptor beta chains in this list originate from one sample, sequenced in a study of follicular helper T cells after annual influenza vaccination. Time point given: 2014-2015 season, pre-vaccination. Clones were sequenced by immunoSEQ multiplex PCR, and TCRdb holds only the in-frame ones, with some missing. This table holds approximately 12,000 clones, just under 80% found once. Sample: CXCR5- memory CD4+ T cells sorted from blood, taken on the day of influenza vaccination. The receptors originated from an adult who received the influenza vaccine.

This clone was found a few times. The chain joins TRBV14 to TRBJ2-5; D is uncertain. Germline loops: CDR1 SGHDN, CDR2 FVKESK. The CDR3 extends over 12 amino acids. Trimming removed 6 bases at V and 11 bases at J, with 16 bases between. In DNA, the CDR3 is TGTGCCAGCAGTCGCGTACGGCATGAGCAGTACTTC. Translated, it gives CASSRVRHEQYF. Based on the CDR3 plus reference TRBV14 and TRBJ2-5, the full variable domain is EAGVTQFPSHSVIEKGQTVTLRCDPISGHDNLYWYRRVMGKEIKFLLHFVKESKQDESGMPNNRFLAERTGGTYSTLKVQPAELEDSGVYFCASSRVRHEQYFGPGTRLLVL.

CDR3 loop: CASSPGGGAGQETQYF. The CDR3 DNA sequence: TGTGCCAGCAGCCCCGGAGGGGGCGCGGGGCAAGAGACCCAGTACTTC. The chain links TRBV7-3 to TRBJ2-5; D is perhaps TRBD1 (7 bases). The CDR3 is 16 amino acids. V was clipped by 5 bases and J by 2 bases, with 18 bases between them. The germline V gene has CDR1 SGHTA and CDR2 FQGTGA. The whole variable domain, filled in from reference TRBV7-3 and TRBJ2-5, reads GAGVSQTPSNKVTEKGKYVELRCDPISGHTALYWYRQSLGQGPEFLIYFQGTGAADDSGLPNDRFFAVRPEGSVSTLKIQRTERGDSAVYLCASSPGGGAGQETQYFGPGTRLLVL.

The V and J genes are TRBV7-9 and TRBJ2-7, with 7 bases lining up with TRBD1. This CDR3 contains 14 residues. V lost 1 base to trimming and J lost 7 bases; unmatched junction nucleotides: 7. Looked up from germline, CDR1 is SEHNR and CDR2 is FQNEAQ (reference sequence). The CDR3 sequence: CASSLGQGLGEQYF. The CDR3 region has the DNA TGTGCCAGCAGCTTAGGACAGGGCTTGGGGGAGCAGTACTTC.

The CDR3 reads CASSFGSGDRETQYF. CDR3 nucleotides: TGTGCCAGCAGCTTTGGTAGCGGGGATCGAGAGACCCAGTACTTC. The chain recombines TRBV7-7 with TRBJ2-5; 8 nucleotides match TRBD2. The V segment lost 3 bases and the J segment 4 bases; nucleotides outside the gene matches: 7. This CDR3 region has 15 residues. CDR1 and CDR2 (germline): SSHAT, FNYEAQ (reference sequence).

The genes are TRBV4-3 and TRBJ2-1; D gene ambiguous. V lost 4 bases and J 6 bases, leaving 13 bases between the germline ends. Germline lookup yields CDR1 LGHNA and CDR2 YSLEER. The CDR3 runs to 14 residues. The CDR3 protein is CASSPWQESNEQFF. DNA for the CDR3: TGCGCCAGCAGCCCGTGGCAGGAAAGCAATGAGCAGTTCTTC.

The chain employs TRBV11-3 and TRBJ2-7; D is tentatively TRBD1 or TRBD2 (5 bases each). Germline lookup yields CDR1 SGHNT and CDR2 YENEEA. Trimming took 3 bases from V and 2 from J, leaving 11 bases between them. This CDR3 spans 14 amino acids. Here the CDR3 reads CASSFQQGPYEQYF. Written as DNA, the CDR3 is TGTGCCAGCAGCTTTCAGCAGGGACCCTACGAGCAGTACTTC.

This clone was observed a few times. The rearrangement joins TRBV19 to TRBJ2-5, with 7 nucleotides matching TRBD2. Germline CDR1 LNHDA, CDR2 SQIVND (reference sequence). This CDR3 comprises 12 residues. The V gene end was trimmed by 9 bases and the J gene end by 7 bases; junction bases not matched to a gene: 8. The CDR3 nucleotides are TGTGCCAGCGCGGGGGATTTTGGGACCCAGTACTTC. Translated, it gives CASAGDFGTQYF.

V gene TRBV5-1 combines with J gene TRBJ1-1; 8 nucleotides agree with TRBD1. The CDR3 has 15 residues. Germline V gene lookup returns CDR1 SGHRS and CDR2 YFSETQ. The V segment lost 0 bases and the J segment 3 bases; nucleotides outside the gene matches: 4. This CDR3 reads CASSLAGGGDTEAFF. The CDR3 DNA follows: TGCGCCAGCAGCTTGGCAGGGGGCGGTGACACTGAAGCTTTCTTT. Variable domain in full (rest from reference TRBV5-1 and TRBJ1-1): KAGVTQTPRYLIKTRGQQVTLSCSPISGHRSVSWYQQTPGQGLQFLFEYFSETQRNKGNFPGRFSGRQFSNSRSEMNVSTLELGDSALYLCASSLAGGGDTEAFFGQGTRLTVV.

This rearrangement joins TRBV4-3 to TRBJ2-7, with TRBD2 matching over 7 bases. The CDR3 sequence is 13 residues long. Germline loops: CDR1 LGHNA, CDR2 YSLEER. V lost 0 bases to trimming and J lost 4 bases; unmatched junction nucleotides: 0. The CDR3 loop is CASSQEGGYEQYF. The CDR3, as DNA: TGCGCCAGCAGCCAAGAGGGGGGGTACGAGCAGTACTTC.

The V call is TRBV18, the J call TRBJ2-7, with 14 bases matching TRBD2. V shed 3 bases, J shed 3 bases, and the junction held 7 bases outside the gene matches. The germline gives CDR1 KGHSH, CDR2 LQKENI. The CDR3 is 17 residues long. This CDR3 is CASSPGPGLAGDYEQYF. CDR3 coding DNA: TGTGCCAGCTCACCGGGACCGGGACTAGCGGGGGACTACGAGCAGTACTTC.

This clone occurred a few times. V and J are TRBV30 and TRBJ1-6, with no clear D. V lost 1 base to trimming and J lost 7 bases, with 26 bases between them. This CDR3 has 19 amino acids. Germline V gene sequence: CDR1 GTSNPN, CDR2 SVGIG (reference sequence). The CDR3 nucleotides are TGTGCCTGGAGTGGGACGAAGGGCAGCGCTCGGGCCCTGAATTCACCCCTCCACTTT. Amino acids: CAWSGTKGSARALNSPLHF.

The V gene is TRBV19, the J gene TRBJ1-1; D uncertain. The length of the CDR3 is 16 residues. Germline loops: CDR1 LNHDA, CDR2 SQIVND (reference sequence). V lost 4 bases and J lost 3, with 18 bases in between. CDR3 sequence: CASSTNNRVIYTEAFF. DNA for the CDR3: TGTGCCAGTAGTACCAACAACCGGGTAATATACACTGAAGCTTTCTTT. Full variable domain (missing parts from reference TRBV19 and TRBJ1-1): DGGITQSPKYLFRKEGQNVTLSCEQNLNHDAMYWYRQDPGQGLRLIYYSQIVNDFQKGDIAEGYSVSREKKESFPLTVTSAQKNPTAFYLCASSTNNRVIYTEAFFGQGTRLTVV.

There are a few counts of this clone. V gene TRBV7-9 combines with J gene TRBJ1-2; D ambiguous. The CDR3 covers 12 residues. V shed 3 bases and J shed 8 bases, with 10 bases lying between them. CDR1 and CDR2 (germline): SEHNR, FQNEAQ (reference sequence). CDR3 residues: CASSFQAMGYTF. For the CDR3, the DNA is TGTGCCAGCAGCTTTCAGGCCATGGGCTACACCTTC. The full variable domain, with the rest looked up from reference TRBV7-9 and TRBJ1-2, is DTGVSQNPRHKITKRGQNVTFRCDPISEHNRLYWYRQTLGQGPEFLTYFQNEAQLEKSRLLSDRFSAERPKGSFSTLEIQRTEQGDSAMYLCASSFQAMGYTFGSGTRLTVV.

The rearrangement joins TRBV19 to TRBJ1-5; no reliable D call. This CDR3 has 14 residues. The V gene's germline CDR1 is LNHDA and CDR2 SQIVND (reference sequence). Deletions cut 2 bases from V and 5 bases from J, with 10 bases between. CDR3 amino acids: CASSIRLGYQPQHF. The DNA of the CDR3 is TGTGCCAGTAGTATAAGGTTGGGGTATCAGCCCCAGCATTTT.

This clone was seen a handful of times. The chain recombines TRBV11-3 with TRBJ1-4; 10 nucleotides match TRBD1. With 3 bases clipped from V and 10 bases from J, the junction kept 2 bases outside the gene matches. Germline V lookup: CDR1 SGHNT, CDR2 YENEEA. CDR3 length: 13 residues. DNA of the CDR3: TGTGCCAGCAGCTTCGGACAGGGGGGAAAACTGTTTTTT. As protein: CASSFGQGGKLFF.

The chain is built from TRBV28 and TRBJ1-4; no clear D gene. Germline V gene sequence: CDR1 MDHEN, CDR2 SYDVKM. The CDR3 contains 13 residues. V dropped 2 bases and J dropped 4 bases, with 5 bases sitting between them. This CDR3 is CASSLRVNEKLFF. CDR3 coding DNA: TGTGCCAGCAGTTTAAGGGTTAATGAAAAACTGTTTTTT.

The V and J genes are TRBV6-1 and TRBJ1-1; D gene ambiguous. The germline gives CDR1 MNHNS, CDR2 SASEGT. The CDR3 has 13 residues. Trimming took off 6 bases at V and 5 bases at J, with 13 bases between the two ends. Written as DNA, the CDR3 is TGTGCCAGCAGCGATACCCTGGGGACTGAAGCTTTCTTT. It is translated as CASSDTLGTEAFF.